Listed here is a single T cell receptor (beta chain). Only a few counts were recorded for this clonotype. No cognate antigen has been identified for it. Per-nucleotide qualities are absent, and no much larger clonotype sits a single base away. What this sample's treatment or condition label stands for: live attenuated yellow fever vaccine strain. A standard Ficoll-Paque protocol was used to isolate PBMCs from peripheral blood. Dynabeads CD4 and CD8 positive selection kits were used to isolate CD4 and CD8 T-cell fractions. TriZol was used to extract RNA from bulk PBMCs, CD4 and CD8 fractions, and dextramer-positive and dextramer-negative fractions. The data derive from a study of T cells after yellow fever vaccination (dated by TCRdb to between 2018 and 2020). Regarding the complete study: Libraries from fractions with low cell numbers were prepared with the SMART-Seq v4 Ultra Low Input RNA kit. To follow T-cell clones before and after both primary and booster YFV17D yellow fever vaccination, bulk TCR alpha and beta repertoires underwent longitudinal sequencing. Two healthy male donors made up the cohort, one aged 18 to 29 years and the other aged 30 to 39 years. Bulk PBMC replicates and cell subsets were isolated from blood drawn at multiple timepoints before and after both primary and secondary immunization. Summary of the overall study and its limitations: Computational filtering was required because FACS-sorted repertoires could contain abundant contaminating clonotypes from the bulk population. The study included only a couple of donors, which limits how far the findings can be generalized. The secondary T-cell response was found to be weaker but faster than the primary response, with a peak reached on day 5 rather than on day 15. Most clones expanded after primary vaccination (almost 97% of CD4 and 88% of CD8) were re-detected after the booster, suggesting that broad memory maintenance occurred. A small fraction of clonotypes appeared in both the CD4 and CD8 compartments, likely as a result of convergent recombination.

V and J are truncated by 6 bases and 5 bases respectively, leaving an intervening sequence of 13 bases. Its CDR3 holds 12 amino acids, cysteine through phenylalanine. This entry keeps only the CDR3 DNA: 36 bases, framed from base 1. CDR1 and CDR2, per the germline V gene (reference sequence), are DFQATT and SNEGSKA. TCR cDNA was synthesized by 5'RACE template switching, through which a universal primer site and unique molecular identifiers were introduced. cDNA synthesis was primed from both the TCR alpha and TCR beta constant segments. Library amplification involved two PCR steps, and the second step added sample barcodes and sequencing adapters. Libraries were sequenced on Illumina HiSeq 2500 (2x100 bp) or NovaSeq (2x150 bp). The study's processing was this. MIGEC was used to demultiplex reads and collapse the reads into UMI consensus sequences, and MiXCR was used for V(D)J alignment. Using edgeR on replicate PBMC samples, clonotypes were called vaccine-responding if FDR was below 0.01 and the log2 fold change was above 5 up to day 15. Bulk clonotypes were assigned CD4 or CD8 identity according to which sequenced CD4 or CD8 repertoire held them at higher abundance. Clones were called with MiXCR by TCRdb after fastp trimmed the public reads at Q25, and only in-frame beta chains were retained. Every CDR3 protein is listed once, alongside the most common genes and DNA of its rows. These V and J calls originate from TCRdb's pipeline instead of the authors' own analysis. The sample table records 200,000 to 300,000 distinct CDR3 sequences; roughly 6.3% of these occur just once. In total, the top ten clones hold 0.85% to 1.2% of the sample.

This sample comprised CD4+ T cells sorted from PBMCs, obtained on the day of the yellow fever booster vaccination. The TCR was taken from a man aged 25-40 years who received the YFV17D yellow fever vaccine. Recombination connected TRBV20-1 to TRBJ1-2; the D segment cannot be called with confidence. DNA sequence: TGCAGTGCAGACATTGGATCTTATGGCTACACCTTC. This is translated as CSADIGSYGYTF.